This record looks at one T cell receptor beta chain sequence and its context. The data were obtained in a study of blood T cell repertoires in COVID-19. Study overall: The United States, Italy and Spain supplied acute and convalescent COVID-19 samples.

The CDR3 is 14 residues long. Clones were read by immunoSEQ multiplex PCR, and TCRdb kept only the in-frame ones, dropping some. The repertoire holds roughly 34,000 clones, with approximately 88% as singletons. Sequencing input: peripheral blood. The receptor was isolated from a man in his fifties or sixties with active COVID-19. The genes are TRBV21-1 and TRBJ2-7; the table's D gene call, TRBD1, was not cross checked with the DNA. TRBV21-1 is a pseudogene locus. CDR3 amino acids: CASKQEPPLYEQYF. The CDR3 DNA follows: TGTGCCAGCAAGCAGGAACCTCCCCTCTACGAGCAGTACTTC.